The entry below describes one TCR beta chain. Its specificity is unknown. Germline V CDR1 and CDR2: LNHNV, YYDKDF (reference sequence). Trimming cost V 1 base and J 0 bases, with 16 bases left between them. The CDR3 covers 18 residues. Generated by immunoSEQ multiplex PCR, the TCRdb table keeps only in-frame clones and is missing some. The data contain roughly 700,000 clones, roughly 90% of them seen just once; the ten biggest clones take up around 1.4%. The sample's treatment: some 20 received Ad26.COV2.S at low or high dose, single or two shots; about 5 received placebo; per-sample allocation not given. Following the first vaccine or placebo injection, samples were taken on day 63. This vaccine is an Ad26 vector that expresses the Wuhan-strain SARS-CoV-2 spike. These data are taken from a study of Ad26.COV2.S vaccination and SARS-CoV-2 variants. General study points: Breadth and depth estimates from TCRs may understate total T cell responses. Post-vaccination breadth of spike-specific CD8+ and CD4+ T cell responses was reportedly substantial.

The specimen comprised peripheral blood, sampled in a trial of Ad26.COV2.S vaccine versus placebo. This TCR derives from a person aged 18-60 years who received the Ad26.COV2.S COVID-19 vaccine or a placebo. The rearrangement joins TRBV15 to TRBJ2-4, with D tentatively TRBD1 or TRBD2 (7 bases each). The CDR3: CATSRVRGGSLAKNIQYF. CDR3 coding DNA: TGTGCCACCAGCAGAGTCAGGGGGGGATCCTTAGCCAAAAACATTCAGTACTTC.